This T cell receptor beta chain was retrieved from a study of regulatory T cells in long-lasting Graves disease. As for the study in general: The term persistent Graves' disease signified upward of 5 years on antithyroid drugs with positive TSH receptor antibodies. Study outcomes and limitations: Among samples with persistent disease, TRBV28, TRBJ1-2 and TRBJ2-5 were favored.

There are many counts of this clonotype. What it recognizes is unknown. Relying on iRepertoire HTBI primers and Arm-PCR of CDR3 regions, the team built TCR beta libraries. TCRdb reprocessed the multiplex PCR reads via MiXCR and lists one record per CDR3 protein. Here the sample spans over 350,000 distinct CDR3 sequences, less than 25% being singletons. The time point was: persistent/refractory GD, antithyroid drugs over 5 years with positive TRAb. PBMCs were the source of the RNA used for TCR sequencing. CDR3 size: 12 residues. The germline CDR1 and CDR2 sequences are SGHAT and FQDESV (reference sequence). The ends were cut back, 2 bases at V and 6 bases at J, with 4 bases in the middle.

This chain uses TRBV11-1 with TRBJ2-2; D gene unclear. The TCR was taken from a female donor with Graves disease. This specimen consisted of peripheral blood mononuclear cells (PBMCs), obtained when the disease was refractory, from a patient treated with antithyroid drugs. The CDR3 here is CASSLRAGELFF. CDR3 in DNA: TGTGCCAGCAGCTTACGTGCCGGGGAGCTGTTTTTT.